This TCR beta chain originates from a study of cytomegalovirus exposure and HLA in healthy donors. Findings and limits, study-wide: TCR beta V segments were, for the most part, productive about 87% or about 30% of the time in an earlier analysis. For presence/absence analyses, sequencing depth was assumed to be roughly uniform across donors. Later analysis identified a missense DCLRE1C variant that was linked to TCR beta V- and J-gene trimming.

For this clone: What it binds is not known.

Germline assignment: CDR1 SEHNR and CDR2 FQNEAQ (reference sequence). The V end was cut by 10 bases, the J end by 7 bases, with 13 bases between. This CDR3 has 11 residues. The PCR was carried out with 60 Vbeta primers and 13 Jbeta primers. As handled by the study authors: It was a later analysis that counted approximately 81 million unique TCR beta chains, of which 8.5 million to 12 million were shared. The data were produced by immunoSEQ multiplex PCR, yet TCRdb's version contains in-frame clones alone and is incomplete. D and trimming were read from the DNA, whereas the V and J calls and clone size are those reported in that table. The sample holds 150,000 or so clones, approximately 75% seen once.

This receptor was obtained from a man aged 18 to 30 in good health and CMV-seronegative. The genes are TRBV7-9 and TRBJ1-2; D unclear. Sequencing was carried out using PBMCs. In DNA form, the CDR3 reads TGTGCCACCCTCGGGGTCCGTGGCTACACCTTC. Translation: CATLGVRGYTF.